This TCR beta chain originates from a study of blood T cell repertoires in COVID-19. The CDR3 extends over 15 amino acids. The protocol was immunoSEQ multiplex PCR, while the TCRdb copy is restricted to in-frame clones and leaves out a portion. This sample has approximately 120,000 clones; around 85% occur once, and the top ten carry 3.2%. This clonotype originated in a woman over 75 with COVID-19, enrolled during active disease. What was sequenced was peripheral blood. V is TRBV21-1 and J is TRBJ1-1. TRBV21-1 is a recognized pseudogene. The CDR3 sequence: CASSKDAGEDTEAFF. DNA of the CDR3: TGTGCCAGCAGCAAAGACGCGGGAGAGGACACTGAAGCTTTCTTT.